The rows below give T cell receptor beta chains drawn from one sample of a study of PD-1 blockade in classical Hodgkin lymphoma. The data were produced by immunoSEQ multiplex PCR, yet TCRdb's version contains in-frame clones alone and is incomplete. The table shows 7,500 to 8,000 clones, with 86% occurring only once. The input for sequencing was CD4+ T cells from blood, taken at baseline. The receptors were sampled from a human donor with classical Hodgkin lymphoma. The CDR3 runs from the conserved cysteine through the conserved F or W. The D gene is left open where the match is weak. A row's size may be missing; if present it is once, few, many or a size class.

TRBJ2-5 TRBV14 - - TGTGCCAGCAGCCAAGATTCTTTGGGGGCGCTTTATCAGCGATCAGAGACCCAGTACTTC CASSQDSLGALYQRSETQYF
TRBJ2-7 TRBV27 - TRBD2 TGTGCCAGCAGGGCCCCGGGACTAGCATCCCACGAGCAGTACTTC CASRAPGLASHEQYF
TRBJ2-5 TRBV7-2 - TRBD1 TGTGCCAGCAGCCGAGACAGGGCTGCGGAGACCCAGTACTTC CASSRDRAAETQYF
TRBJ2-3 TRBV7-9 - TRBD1 TGTGCCAGCAGCAGGGGACAGGGAGTCACAGATACGCAGTATTTT CASSRGQGVTDTQYF
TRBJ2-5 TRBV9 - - TGTGCCAGCAGCCCCCAACCGACCTTGGGGGAAGAGACCCAGTACTTC CASSPQPTLGEETQYF
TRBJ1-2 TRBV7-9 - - TGTGCCAGCAGCCTGGGACGGGGATCGGGTGGCTACACCTTC CASSLGRGSGGYTF
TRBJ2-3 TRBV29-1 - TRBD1 TGCAGCGTTGGGGACAGGTACACAGATACGCAGTATTTT CSVGDRYTDTQYF
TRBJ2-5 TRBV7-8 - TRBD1 TGTGCCAGCAGCTTAGCGACGGGACAGGGGACGGAGACCCAGTACTTC CASSLATGQGTETQYF
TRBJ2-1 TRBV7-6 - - TGTGCCAGCAGCCCGCTGGGACTTAGGTTTAGGAATGAGCAGTTCTTC CASSPLGLRFRNEQFF
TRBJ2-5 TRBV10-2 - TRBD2 TGCGCCAGCAGAGCGGGAGTCGTACAAGAGACCCAGTACTTC CASRAGVVQETQYF
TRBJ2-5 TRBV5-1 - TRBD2 TGCGCCAGCAGCGGCGTAGCTTCAGCGGGGGGAGAGACCCAGTACTTC CASSGVASAGGETQYF
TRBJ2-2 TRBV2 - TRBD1 TGTGCCACCTCGGGACAGGGAGTAAGGAACACCGGGGAGCTGTTTTTT CATSGQGVRNTGELFF
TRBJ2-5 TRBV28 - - TGTGCCAGCAGAAACCCACGGACGGGGGCCTTAGGGACCCAGTACTTC CASRNPRTGALGTQYF
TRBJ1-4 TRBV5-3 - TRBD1 TGTGCCAGAAGTCTGGACGAGGGACAGGGCCTATCAACTAATGAAAAACTGTTTTTT CARSLDEGQGLSTNEKLFF
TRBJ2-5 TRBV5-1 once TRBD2 TGCGCCAGCAGCTTGGAACTAGCGGAAGAGACCCAGTACTTC CASSLELAEETQYF
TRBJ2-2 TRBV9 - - TGTGCCAGCAGCGTAGTGGGGGGAGCCGGGGAGCTGTTTTTT CASSVVGGAGELFF
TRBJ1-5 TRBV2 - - TGTGCCAGCAGTGAAGCCAGGGGCAATCAGCCCCAGCATTTT CASSEARGNQPQHF
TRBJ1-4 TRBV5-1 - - TGCGCCAGCAGGAGGGATACTGACGAAAAACTGTTTTTT CASRRDTDEKLFF
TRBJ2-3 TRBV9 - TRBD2 TGTGCCAGCAGCGTAGATTTTCGACTAGCGGGAATTCCAGATACGCAGTATTTT CASSVDFRLAGIPDTQYF
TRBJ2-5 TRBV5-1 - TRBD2 TGCGCCAGCAGCTCCACCGGGACTAGTCAAGAGACCCAGTACTTC CASSSTGTSQETQYF
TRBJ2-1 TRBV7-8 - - TGTGCCAGCAGCTTAGATCCGCGGCTCGATGAGCAGTTCTTC CASSLDPRLDEQFF
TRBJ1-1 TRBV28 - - TGTGCCAGCAGTTTATACGTAGGTTGGAACACTGAAGCTTTCTTT CASSLYVGWNTEAFF
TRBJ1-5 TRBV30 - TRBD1 TGTGCCTGGAGCCGACAGGGTAGCAATCAGCCCCAGCATTTT CAWSRQGSNQPQHF
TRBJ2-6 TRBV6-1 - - TGTGCCAGCAGTGAAGACTTACCCCACTCTGGGGCCAACGTCCTGACTTTC CASSEDLPHSGANVLTF
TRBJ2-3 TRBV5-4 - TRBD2 TGTGCCGGGGAGCGGGACGACACAGATACGCAGTATTTT CAGERDDTDTQYF
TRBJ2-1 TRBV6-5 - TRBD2 TGTGCCAGCAGTTTTGGACTAGCCAGGGAGCAGTTCTTC CASSFGLAREQFF
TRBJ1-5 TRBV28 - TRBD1 TGTGCCAGCAGTTTAGGGACAGGGGCTCAGCCCCAGCATTTT CASSLGTGAQPQHF
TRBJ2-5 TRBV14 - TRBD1 TGTGCCAGCAGCCAAGTTGGGACAGCCCAAGAGACCCAGTACTTC CASSQVGTAQETQYF
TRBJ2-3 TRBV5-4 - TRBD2 TGTGCCAGCAGCTTCTTAGCGGGAGAGGGTACGCAGTATTTT CASSFLAGEGTQYF
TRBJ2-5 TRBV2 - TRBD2 TGTGCCAGCAGTGGAACTAGCGGGAGTGTGCAAGAGACCCAGTACTTC CASSGTSGSVQETQYF
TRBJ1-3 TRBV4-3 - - TGCGCCAGCAGCCAGGACCTAGGTTCTGGAAACACCATATATTTT CASSQDLGSGNTIYF